A single sample is the source of the 27 T cell receptor beta chains below, sequenced in a study of cytomegalovirus exposure and HLA in healthy donors. PCR involved 60 Vbeta and 13 Jbeta primers. Measured with immunoSEQ multiplex PCR; TCRdb has only the in-frame clones, and not every one. Here the sample spans over 80,000 clones, 65% to 75% being singletons. The source material was PBMCs. All receptors derive from a female donor in good health and CMV-seropositive.

The gene calls are TRBV10-1 and TRBJ2-5; maybe TRBD2 (6 bases). The DNA matches TRBJ2-7 better at its end, which makes the J call doubtful. This CDR3 is built from 13 residues. CDR1 WNHNN and CDR2 SYGVQD come from the germline V gene (reference sequence). CDR3 region: CASSDPGTHEQYF. The CDR3 region has the DNA TGCGCCAGCAGTGACCCCGGGACTCACGAGCAGTACTTC.

The J gene is TRBJ1-2, the V gene TRBV5-1; TRBD1 aligns across 9 bases. This CDR3 region has 13 residues. From germline, CDR1 is SGHRS and CDR2 YFSETQ. The V gene end was trimmed by 7 bases and the J gene end by 5 bases; junction bases not matched to a gene: 6. This chain's CDR3 is CASRSDRGYGYTF. CDR3 sequence (DNA): TGCGCCAGCCGATCCGACAGGGGGTATGGCTACACCTTC.

This chain uses TRBV5-1 with TRBJ1-6, with D perhaps matching TRBD1 (5 bases). V was clipped by 5 bases and J by 6 bases, with 12 bases between them. Germline V gives CDR1 SGHRS, CDR2 YFSETQ. The CDR3 sequence is 14 residues long. The CDR3 sequence is CASRRGFRNSPLHF. DNA of the CDR3: TGCGCCAGCAGGCGGGGGTTTCGTAATTCACCCCTCCACTTT.

This clone is a singleton in its sample. V and J are TRBV5-1 and TRBJ2-7; 13 nucleotides align to TRBD2. Germline V gene data show CDR1 as SGHRS and CDR2 as YFSETQ. V lost 4 bases to trimming and J lost 0 bases; unmatched junction nucleotides: 4. The CDR3 is 16 residues long. The CDR3: CASSTRTSGSSYEQYF. The DNA for the CDR3 is TGCGCCAGCAGCACACGGACTAGCGGGAGCTCCTACGAGCAGTACTTC. Full variable domain (remainder filled in from reference TRBV5-1 and TRBJ2-7): KAGVTQTPRYLIKTRGQQVTLSCSPISGHRSVSWYQQTPGQGLQFLFEYFSETQRNKGNFPGRFSGRQFSNSRSEMNVSTLELGDSALYLCASSTRTSGSSYEQYFGPGTRLTVT.

The chain employs TRBV5-1 and TRBJ1-4; the D is unclear. Trimming took off 0 bases at V and 6 bases at J, with 12 bases between the two ends. This CDR3 is built from 15 residues. CDR1 SGHRS and CDR2 YFSETQ come from the germline V gene. For the CDR3, the DNA is TGCGCCAGCAGCTTGGAAGGGTTCGGGGATGAAAAACTGTTTTTT. Translated, it gives CASSLEGFGDEKLFF.

This clone was seen only a few times. The chain recombines TRBV4-3 with TRBJ2-2, with no clear D. Germline assignment: CDR1 LGHNA and CDR2 YSLEER. There are 15 residues in the CDR3. V lost 1 base and J 4 bases, leaving 10 bases between the germline ends. The CDR3 here is CASSQGASITGELFF. As DNA, the CDR3 is TGCGCCAGCAGCCAAGGGGCCTCCATCACCGGGGAGCTGTTTTTT.

The J gene is TRBJ2-2, the V gene TRBV6-1, with 9 nucleotides matching TRBD2. The CDR3 sequence is 17 residues long. The V gene end was trimmed by 3 bases and the J gene end by 5 bases; junction bases not matched to a gene: 10. CDR1 MNHNS and CDR2 SASEGT come from the germline V gene. For the CDR3, the DNA is TGTGCCAGCAGTGACGCGGGAGGGCCGGCCCTAACCGGGGAGCTGTTTTTT. Its translation: CASSDAGGPALTGELFF.

The chain carries TRBV5-4 and TRBJ1-1, with D possibly being TRBD1 (6 bases). V was clipped by 3 bases and J by 1 base, with 19 bases between them. The CDR3 runs 17 residues. Germline assignment: CDR1 SGHNT and CDR2 YYREEE (reference sequence). This chain's CDR3 is CASSWDYRVVGNTEAFF. CDR3 in DNA: TGTGCCAGCAGCTGGGACTACAGGGTCGTCGGGAACACTGAAGCTTTCTTT.

This chain links TRBV7-9 with TRBJ1-2; D unclear. The CDR3 runs 13 residues. V lost 2 bases, J lost 7 bases, and 11 bases lay in between. The germline gives CDR1 SEHNR, CDR2 FQNEAQ (reference sequence). CDR3 amino acids: CASSLNMRAGYTF. As DNA, the CDR3 is TGTGCCAGCAGCTTAAATATGCGGGCTGGCTACACCTTC.

The genes are TRBV2 and TRBJ2-7, with D hard to call. The CDR3 runs to 14 residues. Trimming pared 4 bases from V and 0 bases from J, leaving 10 bases between. Germline V CDR1 and CDR2: SNHLY, FYNNEI. The CDR3 is CASSVSVTSYEQYF. The CDR3 DNA is TGTGCCAGCAGTGTATCGGTTACCTCCTACGAGCAGTACTTC.

This clone was observed a few times. CDR3 region: CASSFNRGSGNTIYF. The CDR3 region has the DNA TGTGCCAGCAGCTTCAACAGGGGGTCTGGAAACACCATATATTTT. V is TRBV7-2 and J is TRBJ1-3, with 8 bases fitting TRBD1. The germline V gene has CDR1 SGHTA and CDR2 FQGNSA. Trimming removed 3 bases from V and 1 base from J; junction bases left unmatched: 2. This CDR3 contains 15 residues. Drawing the rest from reference TRBV7-2 and TRBJ1-3, the complete variable domain is GAGVSQSPSNKVTEKGKDVELRCDPISGHTALYWYRQSLGQGLEFLIYFQGNSAPDKSGLPSDRFSAERTGGSVSTLTIQRTQQEDSAVYLCASSFNRGSGNTIYFGEGSWLTVV.

This chain connects TRBV7-8 to TRBJ2-3; 8 bases line up with TRBD2. V lost 5 bases and J lost 4; bases outside the gene matches: 8. The V gene's germline CDR1 is SGHVS and CDR2 FQNEAQ. The CDR3 is 15 residues long. This CDR3 reads CASSGGGPWADTQYF. The CDR3 coding sequence is TGTGCCAGCAGCGGCGGGGGGCCGTGGGCAGATACGCAGTATTTT.

The rearrangement links TRBV28 to TRBJ2-7; TRBD1 matches 7 bases. This CDR3 comprises 14 residues. Germline trimming cut 6 bases from V and 1 base from J; bases unmatched to any gene: 6. Germline values: CDR1 MDHEN, CDR2 SYDVKM. Here the CDR3 DNA reads TGTGCCAGCAGGAAATACAGGGGATCCTACGAGCAGTACTTC. It yields the protein CASRKYRGSYEQYF.

The CDR3 spells CAISDPLNYGYTF. CDR3 bases: TGTGCCATCAGTGACCCACTAAACTATGGCTACACCTTC. The chain carries TRBV10-3 and TRBJ1-2; D call uncertain. The V end lost 3 bases, the J end lost 2 bases, and 7 bases lay between the germline ends. This CDR3 has 13 amino acids. Germline CDR1 and CDR2: ENHRY and SYGVKD.

The J gene is TRBJ1-1, the V gene TRBV20-1; no firm D call. Between the trimmed V and J ends, which lost 1 base and 10 bases, there was a span of 7 bases. This CDR3 contains 10 residues. The germline V gene encodes CDR1 DFQATT and CDR2 SNEGSKA (reference sequence). CDR3 sequence: CSARGYGAFF. CDR3 bases: TGCAGTGCTAGAGGGTACGGAGCTTTCTTT.

The CDR3 sequence: CASSPADSYGYTF. As DNA, the CDR3 is TGTGCCAGCTCTCCCGCGGACAGCTATGGCTACACCTTC. The chain is built from TRBV18 and TRBJ1-2; D perhaps matches TRBD1 (6 bases). CDR3 length: 13 residues. Germline loops: CDR1 KGHSH, CDR2 LQKENI. Trimming cost V 6 bases and J 4 bases, with 12 bases left between them.

This chain connects TRBV7-8 to TRBJ2-2, with 9 bases fitting TRBD1. Trimming removed 5 bases from V and 6 bases from J; junction bases left unmatched: 10. The CDR3 runs 16 residues. CDR1 and CDR2 from the germline V gene are SGHVS and FQNEAQ. Here the CDR3 reads CASSGQGRGLAGELFF. In DNA form, the CDR3 reads TGTGCCAGCAGCGGACAGGGGAGGGGGCTTGCCGGGGAGCTGTTTTTT.

In the case of this clone: Sequence at one end of the junction differs from germline and may be a read error. The chain carries TRBV6-5 and TRBJ1-2; 8 nucleotides match TRBD1. Germline assignment: CDR1 MNHEY and CDR2 SVGAGI. The CDR3 covers 15 residues. The CDR3 DNA is TGTGCCAGCAGCTACTCACACACAGGGGGCTATGGCTACACCTTC. Encoded protein: CASSYSHTGGYGYTF.

Only a few counts were recorded for this clone. The chain recombines TRBV30 with TRBJ2-3; no clear D gene. The CDR3 is 12 amino acids. Germline-derived CDR1 and CDR2 are GTSNPN and SVGIG (reference sequence). V was trimmed by 5 bases and J by 1 base, leaving 7 bases between them. CDR3: CAWEPGTDTQYF. The CDR3 region has the DNA TGTGCCTGGGAACCGGGCACAGATACGCAGTATTTT.

The rearrangement uses TRBV30 and TRBJ1-2, with D tentatively TRBD1 (5 bases). The CDR3 is made up of 14 amino acids. Germline loops: CDR1 GTSNPN, CDR2 SVGIG (reference sequence). Trimming left V 3 bases short and J 3 bases short, with 14 bases between. As DNA, the CDR3 is TGTGCCTGGAGCCCGGGGGATTACTACTATGGCTACACCTTC. Amino acids: CAWSPGDYYYGYTF.

CDR3: CSVEKAGETQYF. The CDR3 DNA follows: TGCAGCGTTGAGAAAGCGGGGGAGACCCAGTACTTC. The chain combines TRBV29-1 with TRBJ2-5; 7 bases agree with TRBD2. Trimming removed 3 bases from V and 5 bases from J; junction bases left unmatched: 3. The CDR3 has 12 amino acids. CDR1 and CDR2 (germline): SQVTM, ANQGSEA.

The V call is TRBV28, the J call TRBJ2-2; 11 positions agree with TRBD1. The germline V gene encodes CDR1 MDHEN and CDR2 SYDVKM. V shed 4 bases, J shed 2 bases, and the junction held 0 bases outside the gene matches. This CDR3 spans 15 amino acids. The CDR3 here is CASSWTGGNTGELFF. Written as DNA, the CDR3 is TGTGCCAGCAGTTGGACAGGGGGCAACACCGGGGAGCTGTTTTTT.

The chain recombines TRBV2 with TRBJ1-6; no clear D gene. The ends were cut back, 1 base at V and 4 bases at J, with 5 bases in the middle. Germline values: CDR1 SNHLY, CDR2 FYNNEI. The CDR3 has 14 residues. CDR3 region: CASSEGQYNSPLHF. CDR3 coding DNA: TGTGCCAGCAGTGAAGGGCAGTATAATTCACCCCTCCACTTT.

The chain links TRBV15 to TRBJ1-2; 8 positions match TRBD1. The V gene end was trimmed by 2 bases and the J gene end by 2 bases; junction bases not matched to a gene: 7. This CDR3 is 16 amino acids long. CDR1 and CDR2 from the germline V gene are LNHNV and YYDKDF (reference sequence). The DNA of the CDR3 is TGTGCCACCAGCAGACGTACAGGGGGTGTGAACTATGGCTACACCTTC. This sequence encodes CATSRRTGGVNYGYTF. The variable domain in full, with the rest retrieved from reference TRBV15 and TRBJ1-2, is DAMVIQNPRYQVTQFGKPVTLSCSQTLNHNVMYWYQQKSSQAPKLLFHYYDKDFNNEADTPDNFQSRRPNTSFCFLDIRSPGLGDTAMYLCATSRRTGGVNYGYTFGSGTRLTVV.

The genes are TRBV10-3 and TRBJ2-1, with 13 bases matching TRBD2. Germline CDR1 is ENHRY and CDR2 is SYGVKD. Trimming removed 4 bases from V and 7 bases from J; junction bases left unmatched: 7. This CDR3 has 16 residues. In nucleotides, the CDR3 is TGTGCCATCAGTGCTTCGACTAGCGGGAGGTTTAATGAGCAGTTCTTC. Translated: CAISASTSGRFNEQFF.

The CDR3 loop is CASSQRGGPRVFF. CDR3 nucleotide sequence: TGTGCCAGCAGCCAGCGGGGGGGCCCCCGAGTGTTCTTC. The rearrangement uses TRBV14 and TRBJ2-1, with 9 bases that match TRBD2. Losses at the gene ends were 3 bases for V and 15 bases for J; bases not matched to a gene: 9. The CDR3 length is 13 residues. The V gene's germline CDR1 is SGHDN and CDR2 FVKESK.

This clone appeared once. The V call is TRBV5-4, the J call TRBJ2-5; 7 bases are a match to TRBD2. There are 13 residues in the CDR3. The germline gives CDR1 SGHNT, CDR2 YYREEE (reference sequence). Germline trimming cut 3 bases from V and 3 bases from J; bases unmatched to any gene: 2. CDR3 region: CASSSSGKETQYF. CDR3 DNA: TGTGCCAGCAGCTCTAGCGGAAAAGAGACCCAGTACTTC.